This T cell receptor beta chain was documented in a study of T cell changes during pregnancy in multiple sclerosis. The CDR3 consists of 16 residues. Germline V CDR1 and CDR2: WSHSY, SAAADI. Trimming removed 5 bases from V and 8 bases from J; junction bases left unmatched: 7. Here immunoSEQ multiplex PCR was the method, and the copy in TCRdb shows in-frame clones only, minus some. The sample carries 30,000 to 50,000 clones, 90% recorded once. The rearrangement links TRBV10-2 to TRBJ2-3; 16 positions agree with TRBD2. This TCR was sampled from a female donor in good health, enrolled as a control in a pregnancy study. Specimen: CD4+ T cells from peripheral blood mononuclear cells, collected in the first trimester of pregnancy. CDR3 protein: CASSPGTSGGGFTQYF. The CDR3 DNA reads TGCGCCAGCAGTCCAGGGACTAGCGGGGGGGGGTTTACGCAGTATTTT.